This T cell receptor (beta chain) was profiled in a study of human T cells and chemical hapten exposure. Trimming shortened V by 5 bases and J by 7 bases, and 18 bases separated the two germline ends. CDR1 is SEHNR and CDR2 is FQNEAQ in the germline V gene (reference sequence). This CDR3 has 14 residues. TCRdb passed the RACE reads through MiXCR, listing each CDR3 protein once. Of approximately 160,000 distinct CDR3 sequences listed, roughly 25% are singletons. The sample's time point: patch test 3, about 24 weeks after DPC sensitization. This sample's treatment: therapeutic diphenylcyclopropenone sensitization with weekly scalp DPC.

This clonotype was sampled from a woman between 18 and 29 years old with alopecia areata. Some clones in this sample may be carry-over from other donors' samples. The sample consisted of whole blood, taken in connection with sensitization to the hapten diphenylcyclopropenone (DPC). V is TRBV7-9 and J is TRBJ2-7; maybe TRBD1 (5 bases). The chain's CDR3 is CASSTQGEKDEQYF. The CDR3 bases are TGTGCCAGCAGCACCCAAGGGGAAAAGGATGAGCAGTACTTC.